The rows below give T cell receptor beta chains drawn from one sample of a study of patients and donors after allogeneic stem cell transplantation. TCRdb redid the calling of the RT-PCR reads with MiXCR, one entry per CDR3 protein. The sample has approximately 430,000 distinct CDR3 sequences; around 15% are singletons. The specimen was blood, either unsorted or a sorted T cell fraction (not recorded which). The receptors come from a human donor who was either an allogeneic HSCT recipient or a stem cell or donor lymphocyte infusion donor (not recorded which). It is not recorded whose cells these are; they may come from a transplant donor. The CDR3 runs from the conserved cysteine through the conserved F or W. The D gene is left open where the match is weak. Only part of the rows carry a size: once, few, many, or a class if the clone is expanded.

clone_size	d_call	j_call	v_call	cdr3_aa	cdr3_nt
-	-	TRBJ2-7	TRBV5-1	CASSLVADNYEQYF	TGCGCCAGCAGCTTGGTAGCAGATAACTACGAGCAGTACTTC
once	TRBD2	TRBJ2-7	TRBV2	CATRLAGAEQYF	TGTGCCACCCGACTAGCGGGTGCCGAGCAGTACTTC
-	-	TRBJ2-7	TRBV15	CATSRDLGDTPYEQYF	TGTGCCACCAGCAGAGATTTGGGAGACACTCCCTACGAGCAGTACTTC
-	TRBD1	TRBJ1-5	TRBV18	CASSPRDSYQPQHF	TGTGCCAGCTCACCTAGGGACAGTTATCAGCCCCAGCATTTT
-	-	TRBJ1-5	TRBV19	CASSLEGLSQPQHF	TGTGCCAGTAGTTTAGAGGGTCTGTCCCAGCCCCAGCATTTT
-	-	TRBJ2-2	TRBV19	CASRPSGADTGELFF	TGTGCCAGTAGACCCTCAGGGGCTGATACCGGGGAGCTGTTTTTT
few	-	TRBJ2-2	TRBV5-1	CASSLAVDTGELFF	TGCGCCAGCAGCTTAGCGGTTGACACCGGGGAGCTGTTTTTT
few	-	TRBJ1-4	TRBV7-9	CASSLVQGGEKLFF	TGTGCCAGCAGCTTAGTGCAGGGCGGTGAAAAACTGTTTTTT
-	-	TRBJ2-5	TRBV11-1	CASSLGVGDKTQYF	TGTGCCAGCAGCTTAGGGGTAGGGGATAAGACCCAGTACTTC
many	-	TRBJ2-1	TRBV12-3/TRBV12-4	CASSLRLHLRLDEQFF	TGTGCCAGCAGTCTGAGACTCCATTTAAGACTAGATGAGCAGTTCTTC
few	TRBD2	TRBJ2-5	TRBV24-1	CAIGTSGETQYF	TGTGCCATAGGGACTAGCGGAGAGACCCAGTACTTC
-	TRBD1	TRBJ1-1	TRBV19	CASSPWTGMNTEAFF	TGTGCCAGTAGTCCTTGGACAGGTATGAACACTGAAGCTTTCTTT
few	-	TRBJ1-2	TRBV5-4	CASSLGDLSFYGYTF	TGTGCCAGCAGCTTGGGGGACCTTTCCTTCTATGGCTACACCTTC
-	-	TRBJ2-7	TRBV20-1	CSARQGRAQHGGEQYF	TGCAGTGCTAGACAGGGGAGGGCCCAACACGGTGGGGAGCAGTACTTC
many	-	TRBJ2-1	TRBV3-1	CASSYGQPRNEQFF	TGTGCCAGCAGCTACGGACAGCCGAGGAATGAGCAGTTCTTC
-	TRBD2	TRBJ2-3	TRBV4-3	CASSQDMTSVTTDTQYF	TGCGCCAGCAGCCAAGATATGACTAGCGTTACCACAGATACGCAGTATTTT
few	-	TRBJ1-2	TRBV19	CASTPTGNYGYTF	TGTGCCAGTACCCCGACAGGAAACTATGGCTACACCTTC
-	-	TRBJ1-1	TRBV19	CASAKGRAEAFF	TGTGCCAGTGCGAAGGGACGGGCTGAAGCTTTCTTT
few	TRBD1	TRBJ1-5	TRBV20-1	CSARSDRDNQPQHF	TGCAGTGCTAGAAGTGACAGGGATAATCAGCCCCAGCATTTT
-	TRBD2	TRBJ2-7	TRBV6-1	CASARAGDSYEQYF	TGTGCCAGCGCTCGAGCGGGGGACTCCTACGAGCAGTACTTC
-	-	TRBJ2-7	TRBV27	CASSLDRDVFSYEQYF	TGTGCCAGCAGTTTGGATCGGGACGTCTTCTCCTACGAGCAGTACTTC
-	TRBD1	TRBJ2-7	TRBV6-2/TRBV6-3	CASSDAWDRASYEQYF	TGTGCCAGCAGTGACGCTTGGGACAGGGCATCCTACGAGCAGTACTTC
-	-	TRBJ2-3	TRBV6-2/TRBV6-3	CASAERGWASTDTQYF	TGTGCCAGCGCAGAGAGGGGGTGGGCTAGCACAGATACGCAGTATTTT
few	-	TRBJ1-1	TRBV29-1	CSVQTANTEAFF	TGCAGCGTTCAGACAGCGAACACTGAAGCTTTCTTT
few	TRBD2	TRBJ2-5	TRBV27	CASGKTSGSWSQYF	TGTGCCAGCGGAAAGACTAGCGGGAGTTGGTCCCAGTACTTC
-	-	TRBJ1-1	TRBV11-3	CASSFPPGSTEAFF	TGTGCCAGCAGCTTTCCGCCAGGGAGCACTGAAGCTTTCTTT
few	-	TRBJ1-2	TRBV9	CASSVGQSLYGYTF	TGTGCCAGCAGCGTCGGACAGTCCCTCTATGGCTACACCTTC
few	-	TRBJ2-3	TRBV10-3	CAISGEGLSTDTQYF	TGTGCCATCAGTGGTGAGGGTTTAAGCACAGATACGCAGTATTTT
few	-	TRBJ2-1	TRBV19	CASSIDEGSTYNEQFF	TGTGCCAGTAGTATAGATGAGGGGTCTACCTACAATGAGCAGTTCTTC
-	-	TRBJ2-3	TRBV12-3/TRBV12-4	CASSWDTGLTTDTQYF	TGTGCCAGCAGTTGGGATACAGGTCTTACCACAGATACGCAGTATTTT
-	-	TRBJ2-4	TRBV7-9	CASSFGGAGKNIQYF	TGTGCCAGCAGCTTTGGGGGGGCTGGCAAAAACATTCAGTACTTC
many	-	TRBJ1-1	TRBV29-1	CSVESGPGAEAFF	TGCAGCGTTGAATCGGGACCTGGGGCTGAAGCTTTCTTT
few	-	TRBJ2-6	TRBV21-1	CASSKPDSGANVLTF	TGTGCCAGCAGCAAACCCGACTCTGGGGCCAACGTCCTGACTTTC
many	-	TRBJ2-7	TRBV10-3	CAPGGQYF	TGTGCCCCTGGGGGGCAGTACTTC
few	-	TRBJ1-1	TRBV19	CASSMWQAQAFF	TGTGCCAGTAGTATGTGGCAGGCTCAAGCTTTCTTT
-	TRBD1	TRBJ2-7	TRBV9	CASSVGTGVYEQYF	TGTGCCAGCAGCGTAGGGACAGGGGTCTACGAGCAGTACTTC
few	-	TRBJ1-2	TRBV7-9	CATVNQDGTYGYTF	TGTGCCACCGTCAATCAAGACGGAACCTATGGCTACACCTTC
-	-	TRBJ1-2	TRBV7-9	CASSGLAGYTF	TGTGCCAGCAGCGGGTTGGCGGGCTACACCTTC
-	-	TRBJ2-1	TRBV7-2	CASSRESYNEQFF	TGTGCCAGCAGCCGGGAGTCCTACAATGAGCAGTTCTTC
-	TRBD1	TRBJ2-2	TRBV10-3	CAISARDRNRELFF	TGTGCCATCAGTGCCCGGGACAGGAATCGGGAGCTGTTTTTT
-	-	TRBJ1-5	TRBV19	CASTDMGQPQHF	TGTGCCAGTACCGACATGGGTCAGCCCCAGCATTTT
-	-	TRBJ1-1	TRBV27	CASSLSGAEPLRTEAFF	TGTGCCAGCAGTTTATCGGGGGCAGAACCCTTGAGGACTGAAGCTTTCTTT
few	TRBD2	TRBJ2-1	TRBV20-1	CSVATSGRRPYGNEQFF	TGCAGTGTTGCGACTAGCGGGAGACGTCCTTATGGAAATGAGCAGTTCTTC
few	-	TRBJ1-1	TRBV19	CASSISPGTWNTEAFF	TGTGCCAGTAGTATATCCCCCGGGACATGGAACACTGAAGCTTTCTTT
once	TRBD2	TRBJ2-1	TRBV5-1	CASSLSMFSGRGYEQFF	TGCGCCAGCAGCTTGAGTATGTTTAGCGGGAGGGGATATGAGCAGTTCTTC
few	TRBD1	TRBJ2-1	TRBV12-5	CASGLTPFRGQSYNEQFF	TGTGCTAGTGGTTTGACCCCCTTCCGGGGACAGAGCTACAATGAGCAGTTCTTC
-	-	TRBJ1-1	TRBV11-3	CASSSQRGRDTEAFF	TGTGCCAGCAGCTCTCAACGGGGCAGGGACACTGAAGCTTTCTTT
few	-	TRBJ2-2	TRBV3-1	CASSQAPPGPKTSSGELFF	TGTGCCAGCAGCCAAGCCCCCCCGGGCCCTAAGACTAGTTCCGGGGAGCTGTTTTTT
-	-	TRBJ1-3	TRBV2	CASSENWRSIYF	TGTGCCAGCAGTGAAAATTGGAGAAGCATATATTTT
few	-	TRBJ2-4	TRBV7-9	CASSPVLTPQGIQYF	TGTGCCAGCAGCCCAGTACTTACTCCCCAGGGCATTCAGTACTTC
few	TRBD1	TRBJ1-2	TRBV20-1	CSAVGTGNYGYTF	TGCAGTGCCGTCGGGACAGGAAACTATGGCTACACCTTC